A single sample is the source of the 23 T cell receptor beta chains below, sequenced in a study of CD8+CD57+ T cells in acquired aplastic anemia. Profiling of TCR beta VDJ combinations and CDR3 sequences used genomic DNA as template. MiXCR was run by TCRdb on the reads, yielding one entry per CDR3 protein. The repertoire holds 200,000 to 250,000 distinct CDR3 sequences, with about a third as singletons. The source material was sorted CD4+, CD8+, or CD8+CD57+ T cells (not recorded which) from PBMCs. The origin of the receptors is a human donor in good health, serving as a control.

This clonotype has a count of ten or more. The V call is TRBV20-1, the J call TRBJ2-2; TRBD1 might be the D (5 bases). The germline CDR1 and CDR2 sequences are DFQATT and SNEGSKA (reference sequence). This CDR3 has 14 amino acids. The germline V and J ends were trimmed by 3 bases and 1 base, with 9 bases remaining between them. CDR3 sequence: CSARQTGNTGELFF. Written as DNA, the CDR3 is TGCAGTGCTAGGCAAACAGGGAACACCGGGGAGCTGTTTTTT.

This clonotype has a count of ten or more. The rearrangement links TRBV9 to TRBJ2-3; a weak D match, TRBD1 (5 bases). The CDR3 length is 14 residues. V lost 0 bases to trimming and J lost 5 bases, with 10 bases between them. The germline CDR1 and CDR2 sequences are SGDLS and YYNGEE. CDR3: CASSVGPGIDTQYF. CDR3 nucleotide sequence: TGTGCCAGCAGCGTAGGTCCAGGGATAGATACGCAGTATTTT.

This sequence joins TRBV20-1 and TRBJ1-5; tentatively, D is TRBD1 (5 bases). Looked up from germline, CDR1 is DFQATT and CDR2 is SNEGSKA (reference sequence). V gave up 6 bases and J gave up 7 bases, with 16 bases separating them. The CDR3 is 13 amino acids. CDR3 region: CSASSLQGQPQHF. DNA of the CDR3: TGCAGTGCCAGTAGCCTTCAGGGACAGCCCCAGCATTTT.

This clonotype has a count of ten or more. The chain combines TRBV6-1 with TRBJ2-7, with TRBD1 as a possible D gene (6 bases). V was shortened by 6 bases and J by 2 bases, with 14 bases between the two germline ends. This CDR3 is 14 amino acids long. Per germline, CDR1 MNHNS and CDR2 SASEGT. CDR3 coding DNA: TGTGCCAGCAGACGGGTACAGGGAACCTACGAGCAGTACTTC. Amino acids: CASRRVQGTYEQYF.

This clonotype came up many times. The chain is built from TRBV19 and TRBJ1-2, with D possibly matching TRBD1 (6 bases). The CDR3 length is 15 residues. Germline CDR1 is LNHDA and CDR2 is SQIVND (reference sequence). V was trimmed by 3 bases and J by 4 bases, leaving 15 bases between them. The CDR3 DNA is TGTGCCAGTAGTATTTCGGCGCGACAGGCCTATGGCTACACCTTC. Encoded protein: CASSISARQAYGYTF.

This chain uses TRBV30 with TRBJ2-3, with D tentatively TRBD2 (5 bases). This CDR3 has 13 amino acids. The germline V gene encodes CDR1 GTSNPN and CDR2 SVGIG (reference sequence). Between the trimmed V and J ends, which lost 1 base and 10 bases, there was a span of 15 bases. Written as DNA, the CDR3 is TGTGCCTGGAGTGATACCGGGATGCACCCGCAGTATTTT. Amino acids: CAWSDTGMHPQYF.

Notes on this clonotype: This clone may be a read error of a much larger clone one base away. The chain joins TRBV3-1 to TRBJ1-2; D is unclear. The CDR3 contains 15 residues. Germline V gene sequence: CDR1 LGHDT, CDR2 YNNKEL (reference sequence). The CDR3 spells CANSQAATPNYGYTF. CDR3 nucleotide sequence: TGTGCCAACAGCCAAGCCGCGACACCAAACTATGGCTACACCTTC. Based on the CDR3 plus reference TRBV3-1 and TRBJ1-2, the full variable domain is DTAVSQTPKYLVTQMGNDKSIKCEQNLGHDTMYWYKQDSKKFLKIMFSYNNKELIINETVPNRFSPKSPDKAHLNLHINSLELGDSAVYFCANSQAATPNYGYTFGSGTRLTVV.

Ten or more counts support this clonotype. V gene TRBV19 combines with J gene TRBJ1-3, with D perhaps matching TRBD1 (5 bases). Trimming shortened V by 4 bases and J by 2 bases, and 9 bases separated the two germline ends. Germline V gives CDR1 LNHDA, CDR2 SQIVND (reference sequence). The CDR3 spans 14 residues. The chain's CDR3 is CASSTGGTGNTIYF. The CDR3 DNA reads as TGTGCCAGTAGTACCGGGGGGACTGGAAACACCATATATTTT. Variable domain in full (rest from reference TRBV19 and TRBJ1-3): DGGITQSPKYLFRKEGQNVTLSCEQNLNHDAMYWYRQDPGQGLRLIYYSQIVNDFQKGDIAEGYSVSREKKESFPLTVTSAQKNPTAFYLCASSTGGTGNTIYFGEGSWLTVV.

This clonotype was counted between two and nine times. V gene TRBV10-3 combines with J gene TRBJ2-3; weak D call: TRBD2 (6 bases). The ends were cut back, 4 bases at V and 2 bases at J, with 10 bases in the middle. Germline V lookup: CDR1 ENHRY, CDR2 SYGVKD. This CDR3 comprises 14 residues. In DNA form, the CDR3 reads TGTGCCATCAGTGTGGAGGGGTTCACAGATACGCAGTATTTT. This translates into CAISVEGFTDTQYF.

This clonotype was picked up many times. The CDR3 region has the DNA TGTGCCATCAGTGAAGGGGGGACAGGGGTTCAAAAACTGTTTTTT. It encodes CAISEGGTGVQKLFF. The chain is built from TRBV10-3 and TRBJ1-4; TRBD1 aligns across 10 bases. Trimming removed 3 bases from V and 9 bases from J; junction bases left unmatched: 7. CDR1 is ENHRY, CDR2 SYGVKD, per germline. The CDR3 has 15 residues.

This clonotype came up many times. This chain links TRBV20-1 with TRBJ2-7; TRBD1 agrees at 8 bases. The CDR3 spans 15 residues. In germline, CDR1 is DFQATT, CDR2 SNEGSKA (reference sequence). With 2 bases clipped from V and 4 bases from J, the junction kept 10 bases outside the gene matches. The CDR3 sequence: CSARIPRDRNYEQYF. DNA of the CDR3: TGCAGTGCTAGAATTCCGCGGGACAGGAATTACGAGCAGTACTTC.

In its sample, this clonotype was seen once. A much larger clone is a single base away; this may be a read error. Lacking the conserved final phenylalanine or tryptophan, this CDR3 likely reflects a read error. In DNA, the CDR3 is TGTGCCAGCAGCGCAACGGGACAGATCTACGAGCAGTACTCC. Its protein is CASSATGQIYEQYS. The chain carries TRBV11-2 and TRBJ2-7; 7 bases match TRBD1. V was clipped by 5 bases and J by 3 bases; unmatched bases: 7. The CDR3 sequence is 14 residues long. Germline V gene lookup returns CDR1 SGHAT and CDR2 FQNNGV.

This clonotype was recorded at least ten times. CDR3 sequence: CASSRYVATGILTNSPLHF. CDR3 nucleotide sequence: TGTGCCAGCAGTCGGTATGTTGCGACTGGGATCCTTACCAATTCACCCCTCCACTTT. V usage is TRBV2 and J usage is TRBJ1-6; D gene ambiguous. V was pared by 5 bases and J by 7 bases, with 27 bases between. In germline, CDR1 is SNHLY, CDR2 FYNNEI. The CDR3 runs 19 residues.

Details on this clonotype: This may be a read error, as it is one base from a much larger clone. V is TRBV3-1 and J is TRBJ1-6, with unresolved D. From germline, CDR1 is LGHDT and CDR2 YNNKEL (reference sequence). CDR3 size: 12 residues. CDR3 sequence reads: CASGQALTPLHF. The CDR3 DNA sequence: TGTGCCAGCGGCCAAGCCCTTACTCCCCTCCACTTT.

This chain connects TRBV12-3 or TRBV12-4 to TRBJ2-3; 9 bases fit TRBD2. Trimming removed 5 bases from V and 3 bases from J; junction bases left unmatched: 9. This CDR3 comprises 16 residues. Written as DNA, the CDR3 is TGTGCCAGCAGTCCCGGCGGGGGGGGTCGGACAGATACGCAGTATTTT. Translating gives CASSPGGGGRTDTQYF.

A remark on this clonotype: A much larger clone lies one base from this, so it may be a read error. The V gene is TRBV5-1, the J gene TRBJ1-2, with D possibly TRBD1 on 5 matching bases. Germline V gives CDR1 SGHRS, CDR2 YFSETQ. Trimming cost V 4 bases and J 5 bases, with 15 bases left between them. The CDR3 has 14 amino acids. The CDR3, as DNA: TGCGCCAGCAGCCTTTCCCCGGACACATATGGCTACACCTTC. Translation gives CASSLSPDTYGYTF. Supplemented by reference TRBV5-1 and TRBJ1-2, the full variable domain reads KAGVTQTPRYLIKTRGQQVTLSCSPISGHRSVSWYQQTPGQGLQFLFEYFSETQRNKGNFPGRFSGRQFSNSRSEMNVSTLELGDSALYLCASSLSPDTYGYTFGSGTRLTVV.

This clonotype appeared many times. This chain links TRBV24-1 with TRBJ2-2, with 7 bases aligning to TRBD2. Trimming took 1 base from V and 7 from J; bases not matched to a gene: 8. CDR1 and CDR2 (germline): KGHDR, SFDVKD. CDR3 length: 16 amino acids. The CDR3 DNA reads as TGTGCCACCAGTGATTTCACGTCGGGAGGTGACGGGGAGCTGTTTTTT. Its protein product is CATSDFTSGGDGELFF.

About this clonotype: One junction end does not reproduce the germline sequence, and a read error may be involved. The genes are TRBV3-1 and TRBJ2-1; TRBD2 is a possible D gene (6 bases). This CDR3 is 13 amino acids long. Germline CDR1 reads LGHDT; CDR2 reads YNNKEL (reference sequence). The CDR3 DNA sequence: TGTGCCAGCAGCCCGACTAGTCACAATGAGCAGTCCTTC. Protein: CASSPTSHNEQSF.

V usage is TRBV29-1 and J usage is TRBJ2-1; the D call may be TRBD1 or TRBD2 (6 bases each). The CDR3 contains 11 residues. CDR1 and CDR2 (germline): SQVTM, ANQGSEA. V was shortened by 4 bases and J by 10 bases, with 11 bases between the two germline ends. Written as DNA, the CDR3 is TGCAGCGTTGGAGCCGGGGGCGAGCAGTTCTTC. Its protein product is CSVGAGGEQFF.

This clonotype was observed at least ten times. The rearrangement links TRBV25-1 to TRBJ1-2, with TRBD1 matching 8 bases. There are 14 residues in the CDR3. V dropped 8 bases and J dropped 5; count of bases not matched to a gene: 10. CDR1 and CDR2 (germline): MGHDK, SYGVNS. For the CDR3, the DNA is TGTGCCAGCCAGGGGGCGGACAGGGTTTATGGCTACACCTTC. Its protein product is CASQGADRVYGYTF.

This clonotype was counted many times. The chain uses TRBV20-1 and TRBJ1-2; D is undetermined. CDR1 DFQATT and CDR2 SNEGSKA come from the germline V gene (reference sequence). Trimming took off 3 bases at V and 4 bases at J, with 15 bases between the two ends. The CDR3 extends over 14 amino acids. This chain's CDR3 is CSARTLRKAYGYTF. The CDR3 DNA reads TGCAGTGCTAGGACACTCAGGAAAGCCTATGGCTACACCTTC.

The CDR3 reads CAPGSGGNYGYTF. CDR3 nucleotides: TGTGCCCCGGGGTCGGGAGGCAACTATGGCTACACCTTC. The chain uses TRBV2 and TRBJ1-2; D gene ambiguous. The CDR3 spans 13 residues. Trimming pared 11 bases from V and 2 bases from J, leaving 15 bases between. CDR1 is SNHLY, CDR2 FYNNEI, per germline.

Comment on this clonotype: The junction departs from the called germline gene at one end, perhaps through a read error. The chain has TRBV7-9 and TRBJ1-4; D gene uncertain. Germline V CDR1 and CDR2: SEHNR, FQNEAQ (reference sequence). The CDR3 totals 15 residues. The DNA of the CDR3 is TGTGCCTGCAGCTCCCTCGGAGGAACTAATGAAAAACTGTTTTTT. Translating it yields CACSSLGGTNEKLFF.